This T cell receptor (beta chain) derives from a study of cytomegalovirus exposure and HLA in healthy donors. With 60 Vbeta and 13 Jbeta primers, the PCR was carried out. Assay used: immunoSEQ multiplex PCR; TCRdb lists only in-frame clones, some missing. The sample consists of more than 130,000 clones, approximately 73% of them appearing once. As to this clone: Its target is unknown.

Study results and caveats: No immune exposure information besides CMV serostatus was available. While the bulk of TCR sequences proved rare, some public TCRs turned up in many donors.

This TCR came from a human donor in good health. Sequenced sample: PBMCs.

The CDR3 here is CASSLWGANTGELFF. Here the CDR3 DNA reads TGTGCCAGCAGTTTGTGGGGGGCGAACACCGGGGAGCTGTTTTTT. The V gene is TRBV27, the J gene TRBJ2-2; D may be TRBD2 (6 bases). CDR1 and CDR2 (germline): MNHEY, SMNVEV (reference sequence). V was shortened by 3 bases and J by 0 bases, with 8 bases between the two germline ends. CDR3 length: 15 residues.